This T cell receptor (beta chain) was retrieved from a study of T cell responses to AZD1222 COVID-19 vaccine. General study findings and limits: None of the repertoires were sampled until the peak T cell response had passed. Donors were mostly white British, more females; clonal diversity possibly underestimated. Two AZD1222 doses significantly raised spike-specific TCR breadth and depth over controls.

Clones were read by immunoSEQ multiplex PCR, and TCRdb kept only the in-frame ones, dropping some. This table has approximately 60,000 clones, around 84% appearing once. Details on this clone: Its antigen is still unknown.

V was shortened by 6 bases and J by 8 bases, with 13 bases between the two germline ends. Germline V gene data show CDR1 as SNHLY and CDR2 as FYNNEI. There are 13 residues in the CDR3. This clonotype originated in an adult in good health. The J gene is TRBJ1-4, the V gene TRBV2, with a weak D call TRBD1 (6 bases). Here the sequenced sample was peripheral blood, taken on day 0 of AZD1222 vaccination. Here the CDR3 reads CASSTGFWEKLFF. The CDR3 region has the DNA TGTGCCAGCAGCACAGGGTTTTGGGAAAAACTGTTTTTT.